This T cell receptor beta chain was captured in a study of shared clonotypes between healthy human individuals. The wider study: The study drew on two women and a few men aged 18 to 49 as donors. The study used three CD4 naive, three CD4 memory, two CD8 naive and one CD8 memory plate per donor.

For this clone: The antigen is not known.

Germline V lookup: CDR1 SGDLS, CDR2 YYNGEE. Trimming removed 0 bases from V and 6 bases from J, with 17 bases in between. The CDR3 is 16 residues long. Researchers partitioned CD4+ cells into CD45RA+ naive and CD45RA-negative memory subsets. Points from the study as a whole: The study found lower generation probabilities in non-shared clonotypes than in those shared by all four donors.

Measured with immunoSEQ multiplex PCR; TCRdb has only the in-frame clones, and not every one. The data hold 2 million to 2.5 million clones, with about 94% observed a single time. The receptor comes from a man aged 18 to 29 in good health. The chain uses TRBV9 and TRBJ2-3; D is ambiguous. The sequenced material came from naive CD4+ T cells sorted from blood. Subset of the sample: CD45RA+ positively selected. CDR3 amino acids: CASSVGASWALDTQYF. The CDR3 bases are TGTGCCAGCAGCGTAGGCGCGAGTTGGGCATTGGATACGCAGTATTTT.